This T cell receptor (beta chain) was recorded in a study of cytomegalovirus exposure and HLA in healthy donors. Notes on the study in general: In a later analysis, a missense DCLRE1C variant was linked to TCR beta V- and J-gene trimming. Common viral pathogens seemed, in a later analysis, to connect with several of the most significant clusters. From TCR beta sequences, most subjects' HLA-A and HLA-B alleles were reportedly predicted accurately.

With 60 Vbeta and 13 Jbeta primers, the PCR was carried out. Clones were sequenced by immunoSEQ multiplex PCR, and TCRdb holds only the in-frame ones, with some missing. The table shows roughly 150,000 clones, with around 80% occurring only once. No record was made of this donor's CMV serostatus. The germline gives CDR1 GTSNPN, CDR2 SVGIG (reference sequence). This CDR3 contains 14 residues. V dropped 0 bases and J dropped 1; count of bases not matched to a gene: 1. This clone occurred a few times. The antigen remains undetermined. The specimen sequenced was PBMCs. The rearrangement uses TRBV30 and TRBJ1-1; TRBD1 matches 8 bases. The sequence was collected from a man in his thirties or forties in good health. CDR3 region: CAWSVGTGNTEAFF. CDR3 nucleotides: TGTGCCTGGAGTGTGGGGACAGGGAACACTGAAGCTTTCTTT.